This TCR beta chain was recovered during a study of T cell repertoires in cytomegalovirus infection. Overall study: Selection of CMV epitopes for the study included recently identified HLA-C-restricted and well-studied HLA-B-restricted ones.

V was clipped by 1 base and J by 2 bases, with 24 bases between them. The CDR3 length is 19 residues. Germline CDR1 and CDR2: SGHDT and YYEEEE. In regard to this clonotype: Its antigen is not known.

TCRdb processed the reads anew with MiXCR; each CDR3 protein has one entry. The sample shows more than 95,000 distinct CDR3 sequences, more than 25% of them seen only once. This sequence was found in a human donor in good health (CMV status not recorded). Some clones in this sample may be carry-over from other donors' samples. The sample was CD8+ T cells from cultured PBMCs, taken from culture after CMV antigen stimulation. The rearrangement joins TRBV5-6 to TRBJ1-1; D is uncertain. CDR3 in amino acids: CASSLSLHRATLINTEAFF. The CDR3 DNA is TGTGCCAGCAGCTTGAGCCTGCACCGGGCCACCCTAATAAACACTGAAGCTTTCTTT.